This T cell receptor beta chain comes out of a study of cytomegalovirus exposure and HLA in healthy donors. Study background: Genetic ancestry analysis placed 75% to 85% of the 398 donors that were genotyped in the Caucasian-associated cluster.

This clone was seen a few times. Antigen: not known. Vbeta (60) and Jbeta (13) primers were used in the PCR. Produced via immunoSEQ multiplex PCR; TCRdb's table is partial and in-frame only. The profile shows around 99,000 clones, around 77% of them singletons. Study findings and constraints: Later analysis suggested most CMV-associated TCR beta chains were HLA-restricted. Beyond CMV serostatus, there was no information to go on about immune exposure. Overall, roughly 160 TCR beta chains were annotated as cytomegalovirus-associated.

CDR3 length: 15 residues. The ends were cut back, 5 bases at V and 0 bases at J, with 14 bases in the middle. Germline CDR1 and CDR2: SGHDN and FVKESK. The specimen was PBMCs. The sequence was collected from a man in his forties or fifties in good health and CMV-seronegative. V gene TRBV14 combines with J gene TRBJ2-7, with D tentatively TRBD2 (6 bases). For the CDR3, the DNA is TGTGCCAGCAGCTTTAGCGGACTCACCTCCTACGAGCAGTACTTC. This gives the protein CASSFSGLTSYEQYF.